The rows below give T cell receptor beta chains drawn from one sample of a study of somatic mutations in cytotoxic T cells in rheumatoid arthritis. Profiling relied on immunoSEQ multiplex PCR, and the TCRdb table lists in-frame clones only, not all of them. The table includes roughly 10,000 clones, over 75% detected once. Sequenced input: CD4+ T cells sorted from blood. These receptors came from a woman under 30 with rheumatoid arthritis. Both conserved end residues are part of each CDR3.

V gene,J gene,CDR3 protein
TRBV6-6,TRBJ2-6,CASSYAGNSGANVLTF
TRBV9,TRBJ1-5,CASASRGQPQHF
TRBV30,TRBJ1-4,CAWSVPGGLWRKLFF
TRBV19,TRBJ1-2,CASSGTAYGYTF
TRBV19,TRBJ2-2,CAATGTGGIGELFF
TRBV2,TRBJ2-5,CASSRDRKETQYF
TRBV6-4,TRBJ2-6,CASSPSSSGANVLTF
TRBV22-1,TRBJ2-6,CPGRYLRKRTSRANVLTF
TRBV19,TRBJ1-5,CASSIRARGKNQPQHF
TRBV11-2,TRBJ2-1,CASSLDGGMAGASYNEQFF
TRBV2,TRBJ2-3,CASSDGYVRGQHTQYF
TRBV6-6,TRBJ2-7,CASSYGQGPYEQYF
TRBV7-2,TRBJ2-5,CASSLGGRETQYF
TRBV27,TRBJ2-2,CASSPGLAGATGELFF
TRBV28,TRBJ2-7,CASSRLAGPYEQYF
TRBV7-9,TRBJ2-1,CASSLSGTSDDEQFF
TRBV18,TRBJ1-1,CASAAGNWDTEAFF
TRBV7-2,TRBJ2-3,CASSLTGSFADTQYF
TRBV6-1,TRBJ1-2,CASSDRGARYGYTF
TRBV7-9,TRBJ1-2,CASSSRTGQGAYGYTF
TRBV9,TRBJ2-3,CASSVGLAGNTDTQYF
TRBV5-1,TRBJ2-6,CASSADTSGANVLTF
TRBV25-1,TRBJ2-3,CASSISGTDTQYF